This entry features one T cell receptor beta chain sequence. Its antigen is undetermined. TCRdb's copy holds only in-frame clones and misses some; the assay was immunoSEQ multiplex PCR. The table lists some 84,000 clones, 80% to 90% of them singletons. This sample stems from a study of T cell responses to AZD1222 COVID-19 vaccine. Whole-study results and caveats: The study identified only a handful of AZD1222 recipients as seropositive at baseline. Researchers report vaccine-associated CD4 TCRs spanning spike, with dominance at 160-218 and 743-854.

Pooled together were second doses at about 4 or about 12 weeks. Looked up from germline, CDR1 is LNHDA and CDR2 is SQIVND (reference sequence). With 8 bases clipped from V and 4 bases from J, the junction kept 11 bases outside the gene matches. The CDR3 is 15 amino acids. Sequencing used peripheral blood, obtained 28 days after the second AZD1222 dose. This sequence was found in an adult who received the AZD1222 COVID-19 vaccine. V is TRBV19 and J is TRBJ2-1; 7 positions agree with TRBD2. The DNA of the CDR3 is TGTGCCAGTCGACGTGGGAGCGGGGAGTACAATGAGCAGTTCTTC. Protein: CASRRGSGEYNEQFF. Filled out from reference TRBV19 and TRBJ2-1, the complete variable domain reads DGGITQSPKYLFRKEGQNVTLSCEQNLNHDAMYWYRQDPGQGLRLIYYSQIVNDFQKGDIAEGYSVSREKKESFPLTVTSAQKNPTAFYLCASRRGSGEYNEQFFGPGTRLTVL.